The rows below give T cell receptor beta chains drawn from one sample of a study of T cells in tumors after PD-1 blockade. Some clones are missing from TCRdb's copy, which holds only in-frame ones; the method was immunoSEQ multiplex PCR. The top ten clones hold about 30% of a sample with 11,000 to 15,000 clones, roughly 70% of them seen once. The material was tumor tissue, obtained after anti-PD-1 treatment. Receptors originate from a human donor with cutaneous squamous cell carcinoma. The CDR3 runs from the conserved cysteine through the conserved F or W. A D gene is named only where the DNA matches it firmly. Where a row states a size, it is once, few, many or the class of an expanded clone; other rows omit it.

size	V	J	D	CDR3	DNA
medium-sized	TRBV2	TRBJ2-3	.	CASSPPFTDTQYF	TGTGCCAGCAGTCCACCCTTTACAGATACGCAGTATTTT
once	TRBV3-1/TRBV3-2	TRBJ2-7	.	CASSQTSYYEQYF	TGTGCCAGCAGCCAAACCAGTTACTACGAGCAGTACTTC
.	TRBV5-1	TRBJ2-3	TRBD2	CASSLRASGGGTDTQYF	TGCGCCAGCAGCTTGCGGGCGAGCGGGGGGGGCACAGATACGCAGTATTTT
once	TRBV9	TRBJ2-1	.	CASSVMSSLLLFF	TGTGCCAGCAGCGTAATGTCTAGTCTTTTGCTGTTCTTC
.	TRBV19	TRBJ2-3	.	CASTGPATDTQYF	TGTGCCAGTACGGGGCCAGCTACAGATACGCAGTATTTT
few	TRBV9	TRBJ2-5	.	CASSPRETQYF	TGTGCCAGCAGCCCCCGCGAGACCCAGTACTTC
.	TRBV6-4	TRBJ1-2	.	CASSDSGYSYTF	TGTGCCAGCAGTGACTCAGGGTACAGCTACACCTTC
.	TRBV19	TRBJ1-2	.	CASRSRARSNYGYTF	TGTGCCAGTCGATCTCGGGCCCGCTCAAACTATGGCTACACCTTC
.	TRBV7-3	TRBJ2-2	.	CASSPPSNTGELFF	TGTGCCAGCAGCCCCCCTTCGAACACCGGGGAGCTGTTTTTT
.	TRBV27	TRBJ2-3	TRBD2	CASSLHLRREVGHTQYF	TGTGCCAGCAGTTTACATTTGCGGCGGGAGGTCGGTCATACGCAGTATTTT
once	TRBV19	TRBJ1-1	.	CASSPGGANTEAFF	TGTGCCAGTAGTCCCGGAGGGGCGAACACTGAAGCTTTCTTT
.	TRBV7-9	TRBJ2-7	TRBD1	CASSHPRTGGFYEQYF	TGTGCCAGCAGCCATCCCCGGACAGGGGGCTTCTACGAGCAGTACTTC
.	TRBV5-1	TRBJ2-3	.	CASSFRGTFIVDTQYF	TGCGCCAGCAGCTTTCGGGGGACTTTTATTGTGGATACGCAGTATTTT
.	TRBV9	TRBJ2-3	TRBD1	CASSVGGTVSTDTQYF	TGTGCCAGCAGCGTAGGGGGGACAGTTAGCACAGATACGCAGTATTTT
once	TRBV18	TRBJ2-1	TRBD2	CASSLLAGNEQFF	TGTGCCAGCTCTCTACTAGCGGGCAATGAGCAGTTCTTC
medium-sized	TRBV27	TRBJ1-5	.	CASAKVFNQPQHF	TGTGCCAGCGCGAAGGTCTTCAATCAGCCCCAGCATTTT
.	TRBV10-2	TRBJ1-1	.	CASSKGDGGLGRGEAFF	TGCGCCAGCTCAAAGGGCGACGGGGGGCTCGGGCGTGGTGAAGCTTTCTTT
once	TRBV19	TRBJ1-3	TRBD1	CASSFLNRGNSGNTIYF	TGTGCCAGTAGTTTCTTAAACAGGGGAAATTCTGGAAACACCATATATTTT